These 9 T cell receptor beta chains share one sample of origin, sequenced in a study of identical twins. Via MiXCR, TCRdb re-called the 5' RACE reads, giving one row per CDR3 protein. The sample lists some 710,000 distinct CDR3 sequences; roughly 6% were seen once. The sample comprised naive T cells sorted from blood. These receptors were obtained from a young man in good health.

This clonotype was detected only a few times. The V gene is TRBV29-1, the J gene TRBJ2-1; TRBD1 is a possible D gene (8 bases). Trimming stripped 7 bases from V and 7 bases from J, with 17 bases between. Germline V gives CDR1 SQVTM, CDR2 ANQGSEA. The CDR3 has 13 amino acids. CDR3 sequence reads: CSASTGGVNEQFF. As DNA, the CDR3 is TGCAGCGCTAGCACAGGGGGGGTGAATGAGCAGTTCTTC.

The rearrangement joins TRBV7-9 to TRBJ2-2, with D tentatively TRBD2 (6 bases). This CDR3 comprises 15 residues. Germline lookup yields CDR1 SEHNR and CDR2 FQNEAQ (reference sequence). The V end was cut by 6 bases, the J end by 7 bases, with 18 bases between. CDR3 sequence reads: CASSTAGLSFGELFF. The CDR3 DNA reads TGTGCCAGCAGTACCGCGGGGCTTAGCTTCGGGGAGCTGTTTTTT.

This clonotype appeared a few times. The rearrangement uses TRBV5-6 and TRBJ1-4; tentative D call: TRBD1 (5 bases). Deletions cut 4 bases from V and 0 bases from J, with 19 bases between. The CDR3 has 18 residues. Germline loops: CDR1 SGHDT, CDR2 YYEEEE. The CDR3 here is CASSLSRAGSPTNEKLFF. DNA for the CDR3: TGTGCCAGCAGCCTTTCCAGGGCGGGATCTCCAACTAATGAAAAACTGTTTTTT. Together with reference TRBV5-6 and TRBJ1-4, the CDR3 gives the full variable domain: DAGVTQSPTHLIKTRGQQVTLRCSPKSGHDTVSWYQQALGQGPQFIFQYYEEEERQRGNFPDRFSGHQFPNYSSELNVNALLLGDSALYLCASSLSRAGSPTNEKLFFGSGTQLSVL.

The V gene is TRBV12-3 or TRBV12-4, the J gene TRBJ1-4; 10 nucleotides match TRBD1. V trimming: 2 bases; J trimming: 7 bases; junction bases outside the gene matches: 10. CDR3 size: 17 residues. CDR3 coding DNA: TGTGCCAGCAGTTTAAAGGTTCACGACAGGGGGCGTGAAAAACTGTTTTTT. Amino acid sequence: CASSLKVHDRGREKLFF.

A few counts support this clonotype. The chain couples TRBV27 to TRBJ2-1, with 12 bases aligning to TRBD2. The CDR3 has 17 amino acids. The V and J ends lost 6 bases and 9 bases, in that order; junction bases with no gene match: 15. CDR1 MNHEY and CDR2 SMNVEV come from the germline V gene (reference sequence). CDR3: CASRPKIIGTSGREQFF. In nucleotides, the CDR3 is TGTGCCAGCAGACCGAAAATTATCGGGACTAGCGGGCGTGAGCAGTTCTTC.

This clonotype was detected ten times or more. The chain has TRBV5-1 and TRBJ2-1; possibly TRBD1 for D (5 bases). Trimming cost V 3 bases and J 4 bases, with 14 bases left between them. The CDR3 length is 15 residues. CDR1 SGHRS and CDR2 YFSETQ come from the germline V gene. This CDR3 reads CASSSRVMGYNEQFF. In DNA form, the CDR3 reads TGCGCCAGCAGCTCCAGGGTAATGGGGTACAATGAGCAGTTCTTC.

This clonotype came up many times. V usage is TRBV20-1 and J usage is TRBJ2-7; TRBD2 matches at 8 bases. Germline V gene lookup returns CDR1 DFQATT and CDR2 SNEGSKA (reference sequence). Losses at the gene ends were 1 base for V and 6 bases for J; bases not matched to a gene: 8. This CDR3 has 14 residues. CDR3 nucleotide sequence: TGCAGTGCTAGAGTCCCGGGGGGGCTATCCGAGCAGTACTTC. Protein product: CSARVPGGLSEQYF.

In its sample, this clonotype was seen a few times. This chain uses TRBV27 with TRBJ2-1; D could derive from TRBD1 or TRBD2 (5 bases each). Trimming left V 2 bases short and J 6 bases short, with 17 bases between. Germline CDR1 is MNHEY and CDR2 is SMNVEV (reference sequence). CDR3 length: 16 amino acids. CDR3 bases: TGTGCCAGCAGTTTAAGCCCGGGACCCGGCCTCAATGAGCAGTTCTTC. Amino acids: CASSLSPGPGLNEQFF.

The sample holds many counts of this clonotype. The chain is built from TRBV5-6 and TRBJ2-2, with D perhaps TRBD1 (5 bases). Germline V gene data show CDR1 as SGHDT and CDR2 as YYEEEE. The V end lost 2 bases, the J end lost 6 bases, and 17 bases lay between the germline ends. This CDR3 comprises 16 residues. CDR3 nucleotide sequence: TGTGCCAGCAGCTTTGAGGCAGGGCTTCGATCCGGGGAGCTGTTTTTT. This codes for CASSFEAGLRSGELFF.